Reported below is one T cell receptor beta chain. No antigen is known for it. This sample was included in a study of T-cell memory formation after mild COVID-19. The CDR3 contains 18 residues. Trimming cost V 5 bases and J 5 bases, with 26 bases left between them. Germline loops: CDR1 SGHTA, CDR2 FQGTGA. General observations from the study: The pre-infection memory compartment contained some responding clones, suggesting cross-reactive memory joined.

TCRdb recomputed calls from the 5' RACE reads with MiXCR, one row per CDR3 protein. This sample carries about 440,000 distinct CDR3 sequences, 20% of them seen once, and the ten largest clones take roughly 8.4%. The origin of this receptor is an adult woman who had mild COVID-19 (a few samples of this study predate the infection). Cell type and time point are not known. This chain uses TRBV7-3 with TRBJ2-3, with D possibly being TRBD2 (7 bases). Sequences were obtained from PBMCs or a T cell subset sorted from them (not recorded which). The CDR3 DNA follows: TGTGCCAGCAGCCCCCAGTCCGGGGGGCCGCTTTCTGGAGATACGCAGTATTTT. This encodes CASSPQSGGPLSGDTQYF.